Following are 17 T cell receptor beta chains from one sample sequenced in a study of STAT5B mutations in CD4+ large granular lymphocyte leukemia. The table came from immunoSEQ multiplex PCR; TCRdb's copy has only in-frame clones and leaves some out. The table shows 30,000 to 40,000 clones, with approximately 85% occurring only once. Source material: CD4+ T cells from blood buffy coats. These receptors all come from a human donor in good health.

The J gene is TRBJ1-4, the V gene TRBV6-5; TRBD1 is a possible D gene (5 bases). The germline V gene encodes CDR1 MNHEY and CDR2 SVGAGI. The CDR3 extends over 15 amino acids. V was cut by 2 bases and J by 4 bases, with 11 bases left in between. CDR3 bases: TGTGCCAGCAGTTACGGGAGGGGACTTAATGAAAAACTGTTTTTT. Translating gives CASSYGRGLNEKLFF.

This clone has just a few counts. J is TRBJ2-1 and V is TRBV6-4; D gene unclear. Germline V gene data show CDR1 as MRHNA and CDR2 as SNTAGT. Trimming took off 8 bases at V and 10 bases at J, with 12 bases between the two ends. This CDR3 comprises 11 residues. The CDR3 spells CASGEAGEQFF. CDR3 in DNA: TGTGCCAGCGGCGAGGCCGGGGAGCAGTTCTTC.

The sample holds one count of this clone. The chain is built from TRBV9 and TRBJ2-7; 8 nucleotides agree with TRBD1. CDR1 is SGDLS and CDR2 is YYNGEE in the germline V gene. Trimming took 0 bases from V and 4 from J; bases not matched to a gene: 6. CDR3 length: 15 amino acids. CDR3 residues: CASSVVRGQGYEQYF. In nucleotides, the CDR3 is TGTGCCAGCAGCGTAGTCCGAGGACAGGGATACGAGCAGTACTTC.

The chain is built from TRBV13 and TRBJ2-5; D is uncertain. Germline CDR1 PRHDT, CDR2 FYEKMQ (reference sequence). This CDR3 contains 14 residues. The V gene lost 3 bases and the J gene lost 5 bases, with 13 bases spanning the gap. The CDR3 reads CASSFRNTLETQYF. The CDR3 DNA reads as TGTGCCAGCAGCTTCCGGAATACTTTGGAGACCCAGTACTTC. The full variable domain, completed using reference TRBV13 and TRBJ2-5, is AAGVIQSPRHLIKEKRETATLKCYPIPRHDTVYWYQQGPGQDPQFLISFYEKMQSDKGSIPDRFSAQQFSDYHSELNMSSLELGDSALYFCASSFRNTLETQYFGPGTRLLVL.

The chain couples TRBV27 to TRBJ2-7; tentative D call: TRBD1 (6 bases). The CDR3 has 14 residues. The ends were cut back, 4 bases at V and 2 bases at J, with 12 bases in the middle. Germline values: CDR1 MNHEY, CDR2 SMNVEV (reference sequence). CDR3 sequence reads: CASSWTVPTYEQYF. The CDR3, as DNA: TGTGCCAGCAGTTGGACAGTTCCAACCTACGAGCAGTACTTC.

The V call is TRBV19, the J call TRBJ2-7; a weak D match, TRBD2 (6 bases). CDR3 length: 14 amino acids. V was cut by 4 bases and J by 0 bases, with 10 bases left in between. Germline CDR1 and CDR2: LNHDA and SQIVND (reference sequence). This CDR3 is CASSSGMSSYEQYF. CDR3 DNA sequence: TGTGCCAGTAGTAGCGGGATGAGCTCCTACGAGCAGTACTTC.

The genes are TRBV27 and TRBJ1-5; maybe TRBD1 (5 bases). The CDR3 is 15 amino acids. The germline V gene encodes CDR1 MNHEY and CDR2 SMNVEV (reference sequence). With 3 bases removed from V and 2 bases from J, the gap between germline ends came to 11 bases. CDR3 in DNA: TGTGCCAGCAGTTTTTGGGGGAATGGCAATCAGCCCCAGCATTTT. This gives the protein CASSFWGNGNQPQHF.

The CDR3 here is CASSPPGQGDTIYF. CDR3 sequence (DNA): TGTGCCAGCTCACCACCCGGACAGGGTGACACCATATATTTT. The rearrangement links TRBV18 to TRBJ1-3; 8 nucleotides agree with TRBD1. V dropped 0 bases and J dropped 8; count of bases not matched to a gene: 3. The CDR3 loop spans 14 amino acids. Germline CDR1 reads KGHSH; CDR2 reads LQKENI. Looking up the rest from reference TRBV18 and TRBJ1-3 gives the full variable domain: NAGVMQNPRHLVRRRGQEARLRCSPMKGHSHVYWYRQLPEEGLKFMVYLQKENIIDESGMPKERFSAEFPKEGPSILRIQQVVRGDSAAYFCASSPPGQGDTIYFGEGSWLTVV.

CDR3 sequence (DNA): TGTGCCAGCAGGGAGAGCAATCAGCCCCAGCATTTT. Translation: CASRESNQPQHF. This chain connects TRBV28 to TRBJ1-5; D gene ambiguous. Germline values: CDR1 MDHEN, CDR2 SYDVKM. V was cut by 6 bases and J by 1 base, with 4 bases left in between. CDR3 length: 12 residues.

V usage is TRBV19 and J usage is TRBJ1-4; D is unclear. Trimming removed 5 bases at V and 8 bases at J, with 18 bases between. The V gene's germline CDR1 is LNHDA and CDR2 SQIVND (reference sequence). This CDR3 has 15 amino acids. CDR3: CASSFIRTVLEKLFF. The CDR3 DNA is TGTGCCAGTAGTTTCATCCGGACCGTTTTGGAAAAACTGTTTTTT.

The V call is TRBV9, the J call TRBJ2-1; TRBD2 aligns across 11 bases. Trimming cost V 0 bases and J 7 bases; bases outside gene matches: 9. The CDR3 runs to 17 residues. CDR1 is SGDLS, CDR2 YYNGEE, per germline. The CDR3 here is CASSVGLAGGWKNEQFF. The CDR3 nucleotides are TGTGCCAGCAGCGTAGGCCTAGCGGGAGGTTGGAAGAATGAGCAGTTCTTC.

This clone has only one observation. The chain couples TRBV10-2 to TRBJ2-1, with 10 bases aligning to TRBD2. This CDR3 is 15 amino acids long. The V segment lost 3 bases and the J segment 9 bases; nucleotides outside the gene matches: 8. CDR1 is WSHSY, CDR2 SAAADI, per germline. CDR3: CASSDLASGRFEQFF. The CDR3 region has the DNA TGCGCCAGCAGTGACCTGGCTAGCGGGAGATTTGAGCAGTTCTTC.

V gene TRBV25-1 combines with J gene TRBJ2-4; D is possibly TRBD2 (5 bases). This CDR3 is 13 amino acids long. V was clipped by 4 bases and J by 3 bases, with 7 bases between them. Per germline, CDR1 MGHDK and CDR2 SYGVNS. CDR3 nucleotides: TGTGCCAGCAGTGCGGGGATCAAAAACATTCAGTACTTC. It encodes CASSAGIKNIQYF.

This chain links TRBV27 with TRBJ1-1; no clear D gene. The V gene lost 2 bases and the J gene lost 0 bases, with 7 bases spanning the gap. This CDR3 contains 14 residues. Looked up from germline, CDR1 is MNHEY and CDR2 is SMNVEV (reference sequence). The CDR3 DNA reads TGTGCCAGCAGTTTAAGGAGCCTGAACACTGAAGCTTTCTTT. It specifies CASSLRSLNTEAFF.

The CDR3: CASSDPQDYGETQYF. CDR3 sequence (DNA): TGTGCCAGCAGTGATCCTCAGGATTATGGGGAGACCCAGTACTTC. The chain uses TRBV6-1 and TRBJ2-5; D remains unclear. Between the trimmed V and J ends, which lost 3 bases and 5 bases, there was a span of 16 bases. Germline V gene data show CDR1 as MNHNS and CDR2 as SASEGT. This CDR3 has 15 residues.

This clone occurred once. The chain joins TRBV6-5 to TRBJ1-3; D unclear. V gave up 2 bases and J gave up 0 bases, with 5 bases separating them. Per the germline V gene, CDR1 is MNHEY and CDR2 is SVGAGI. CDR3 length: 14 residues. In DNA form, the CDR3 reads TGTGCCAGCAGTTACACGAGCTCTGGAAACACCATATATTTT. Translation gives CASSYTSSGNTIYF.

The chain couples TRBV15 to TRBJ2-7; D might be TRBD1 (6 bases). This CDR3 has 17 residues. Per the germline V gene, CDR1 is LNHNV and CDR2 is YYDKDF (reference sequence). The V and J ends lost 0 bases and 0 bases respectively, with 15 bases between them. CDR3 residues: CATSRDIRTGRSYEQYF. CDR3 nucleotide sequence: TGTGCCACCAGCAGAGATATTAGAACAGGGCGCTCCTACGAGCAGTACTTC.